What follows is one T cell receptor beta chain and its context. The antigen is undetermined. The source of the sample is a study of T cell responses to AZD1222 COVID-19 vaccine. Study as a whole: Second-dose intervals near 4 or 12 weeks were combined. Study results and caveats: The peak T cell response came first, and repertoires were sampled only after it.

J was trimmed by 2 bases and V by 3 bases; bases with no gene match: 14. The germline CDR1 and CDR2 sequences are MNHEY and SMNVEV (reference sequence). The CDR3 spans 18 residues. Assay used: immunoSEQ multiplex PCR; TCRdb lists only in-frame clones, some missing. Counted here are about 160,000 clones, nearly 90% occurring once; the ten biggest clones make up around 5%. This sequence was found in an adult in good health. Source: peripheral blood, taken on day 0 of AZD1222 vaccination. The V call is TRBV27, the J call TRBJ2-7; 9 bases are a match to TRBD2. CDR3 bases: TGTGCCAGCAGTTTCCAAGCGGGAGGTCCTTCCTCTCCCTACGAGCAGTACTTC. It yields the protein CASSFQAGGPSSPYEQYF.